This entry describes one T cell receptor beta chain. It lacks a known antigen. Base qualities are missing; no much larger clone stands one base away. The cohort was made up of 500 to 800 healthy bone marrow donors. At the time of sampling, every cohort member was nominally healthy, though immune exposures that went unrecorded were likely present. The donor tested CMV seronegative and was one of the 352 seronegative cohort members. Each donor provided a peripheral blood sample, and peripheral blood mononuclear cells were used for TCR beta sequencing. Genomic DNA extraction from the blood cell samples was performed with the Qiagen DNeasy Blood Extraction Kit. Receptors were amplified or captured by the immunoSEQ multiplex PCR assay. For the multiplex PCR, a mixture combining 60 forward primers for TCR Vbeta segments and 13 reverse primers for TCR Jbeta segments was used. A multiplex PCR assay on genomic DNA amplified the CDR3 region of rearranged TCR beta genes. The Illumina HiSeq System was used to sequence the amplified TCR beta libraries as 87-base-pair reads. The source study handled its data this way. In a later analysis, roughly 80 million unique TCR beta chains were counted across the 666 repertoires, and roughly 10 million of these chains were shared by at least two donors. To remove PCR and sequencing errors, raw reads were error-corrected and collapsed into unique sequences using a nearest-neighbor algorithm that merged closely related sequences. Alignment of CDR3 sequences to IMGT reference sequences was used to assign V, D and J gene segments. For a sequence to be retained, a match of at least six nucleotides was required to both a V gene segment and a J gene segment. A rearrangement counted as productive if the CDR3 had no stop codons and remained in frame with V and J, and every other rearrangement counted as non-productive. Following IMGT convention, CDR3 was defined as the stretch from the second conserved V-encoded cysteine to the conserved J-encoded phenylalanine. Sequences without an unambiguous match to a single V gene segment were excluded from the earlier analysis of 450 to 650 of the donors. In an earlier analysis of approximately 550 of the donors, V segments were called functional above 56.7% productive rearrangements and were called segregating when the between-donor standard deviation exceeded 5%. A statistical classification framework was built to diagnose cytomegalovirus status from the catalog of TCR beta chain sequences. In a later analysis, V and J genes were assigned by comparing TCR nucleotide sequences against IMGT/GENE-DB human TR gene sequences. The TCRdist pipeline was used in a later analysis to assign CDR3 sequences and most-parsimonious VDJ recombination scenarios. A later analysis defined each TCR beta chain by its CDR3 amino acid sequence plus V-gene family, and excluded reads lacking a unique V-gene family. In a later analysis, 550 to 650 highly shared, low-generation-probability nucleotide sequences were removed to address suspected cross-contamination and a sequencing artifact. In a later analysis, a clonal expansion index for each public chain was calculated from normalized within-repertoire ranks of inferred template counts. Generation probabilities in a later analysis came from a VDJ recombination model fitted to out-of-frame rearrangements, and those results were checked against IGoR. In a later analysis, TCR-TCR, TCR-HLA and TCR-CMV co-occurrence was scored with hypergeometric tests, and a repertoire-size bias correction was applied to TCR pairs. False discovery rates were estimated in a later analysis by permuting HLA or CMV assignments 20 times. In a later analysis, co-occurring TCRs were grouped using DBSCAN, and TCRdist sequence similarity was added for clustering within HLA-allele-positive subsets. Co-occurrence clustering excluded repertoires with fewer than 30,000 or more than 120,000 public chains, plus five with anomalous nucleotide sharing. TCRdb obtained this table from immuneACCESS and retained in-frame rearrangements with V and J assigned. These tables miss some clones; where compared with another copy, unresolved V genes account for less than half of the shortfall, and the remainder is unexplained. V, J and clone size are taken as reported in that table, and D and trimming were inferred from the DNA itself. The sample table lists about 130,000 clones, around four fifths of them with a count of one. 1.4% to 1.5% of the sample comes from the top ten.

Based on the germline V gene, the CDR1 and CDR2 sequences are SQVTM and ANQGSEA. Germline trimming amounts to 4 bases on V and 3 bases on J, with 6 as the count of junction bases outside the gene matches. From its cysteine to its phenylalanine, the CDR3 spans 13 amino acids. The entry retains the CDR3 DNA only, 39 bases that are in frame from base 1. The sample is drawn from a study of cytomegalovirus exposure and HLA in healthy donors (dated by TCRdb to 2017 to 2019). Concerning the study at large: According to an earlier analysis of several hundred of the donors, some 170 million T cells yielded 117 million unique TCR beta sequences and 276 Gb of sequence data. About 280 gigabases of sequencing data and approximately 85 million unique TCR sequences were included in an early release covering under 650 HLA-typed donors. Of the roughly 400 genotyped donors, 65% to 90% were placed in the genetic ancestry cluster associated with self-reported Caucasian donors. The aim of the study was to test whether cataloging public T cell receptors could identify signatures of past pathogen exposure. The T cell repertoires of around 670 subjects were profiled by immunosequencing and related to cytomegalovirus serostatus. A separate validation cohort of roughly 130 different subjects was used in addition to the approximately 700-subject first cohort. To predict cytomegalovirus infection status, the study combined high-throughput TCR immunosequencing, statistical association of individual TCRs with disease status, and machine learning. A later analysis re-examined previously published TCR beta repertoires from 600 to 700 donors and added high-resolution HLA genotyping to investigate patterns of TCR occurrence. In the later analysis, no new phenotypic data were used to find candidate immune exposures; instead, reliance was placed on TCR beta sequences and their occurrence across donors. To decide whether each TCR beta V gene segment behaved as functional or pseudogenic, an earlier analysis of approximately 590 of the donors relied on high-throughput TCR beta sequencing. Donor age, sex, ethnicity and CMV serostatus were compiled together with the repertoire data. In a later genetic analysis, genome-wide SNP genotypes for about three fifths of the roughly 670 donors were used, and that subset was treated as a discovery cohort. All discovery cohort repertoires had been generated using a single sequencing platform. Both class I and class II loci were covered by HLA typing, at four-digit resolution. Typing coverage differed by locus: A, B, C, DRB1 and DQB1 were typed in roughly 620-630 donors, DQA1 in 500 to 550, DPA1 in 600 to 610, and DPB1 in 472. Five DR-DQ haplotypes were treated as single units for association and clustering because of strong linkage in the cohort. Among about 400 genotyped donors of the cohort, an average of roughly 230,000 unique TCR beta nucleotide sequences was sequenced per donor, of which about 20% were non-productive. Paper-wide results and their limitations: Compared with the roughly 700-donor mean, donors in an Asian-associated ancestry cluster had fewer N-insertions in productive TCRs, according to a later genetic analysis. The 87-base-pair reads could not distinguish some IMGT-functional V segments, including TRBV6-2 and TRBV6-3, so those segments were excluded. The presence/absence analyses assumed that sequencing depth was roughly uniform across donors, and that assumption may not be true. Correlated functional status among segregating V segments might reflect linkage disequilibrium, but an unknown experimental factor could not be ruled out. Compared with equally common non-associated chains, HLA-associated TCR beta chains in a later analysis were more clonally expanded and had lower generation probabilities. Most TCR sequences were observed very rarely across donors, whereas some public TCRs were present in many individuals. A further reported finding was that TCR beta sequences accurately predicted the HLA-A and HLA-B alleles for most subjects in the first cohort. It was suggested by the authors that the approach could potentially be generalized to other disease states and immunological phenotypes. In a later analysis, the rate of TCR association differed among HLA loci, with DRB1 alleles having the most associated TCRs and HLA-C alleles having the fewest. The cohort was sequenced for TCR beta chains only, and without alpha or paired-chain data the features that could be detected were limited. An earlier analysis of approximately 530 of the donors showed that most TCR beta V segments appeared in productive rearrangements either about 87% or about 30% of the time, which broadly matched IMGT annotations. A later analysis found that most CMV-associated TCR beta chains appeared HLA-restricted, with HLA associations seemingly driven largely by CMV exposure. The only immune exposure information available for the cohort was CMV serostatus. Because some donors lacked HLA typing at each locus, the association tests relied only on the typed subset. Because counts were too low, about 17 rarely observed V segments, including chromosome 9 orphons, were excluded from the earlier analysis of some 590 of the donors. Cytomegalovirus status was reported to be diagnosed by the classifier with high specificity and sensitivity in both the original and validation cohorts. In vitro tests confirmed that a few of the cytomegalovirus-associated TCR beta chains recognize cytomegalovirus antigens. When HLA alleles, especially DR and DQ, strongly co-occurred, attributing TCR associations to individual alleles was difficult. A later analysis reported that several top co-occurrence clusters appeared linked to parvovirus B19, influenza, CMV and Epstein-Barr virus. In a later analysis, more than 15,000 TCR beta sequences were associated with specific HLA alleles at a false discovery rate of 0.05. A cluster of highly shared sequence variants was judged likely to be a technical artifact of the sequencing pipeline. V-gene and J-gene trimming of TCR beta chains was associated with a missense DCLRE1C variant in a later genetic analysis, and the association was replicated in an independent cohort. The study listed 150 to 200 TCR beta chains as associated with cytomegalovirus.

This receptor was identified in a female donor in good health and CMV-seronegative. Sequenced input: PBMCs. The sequence joins TRBV29-1 to TRBJ2-7; 7 middle bases align to TRBD1. The nucleotide sequence is TGCAGCGTTGCGGGACAGATGAACTACGAGCAGTACTTC. Its coded protein is CSVAGQMNYEQYF.